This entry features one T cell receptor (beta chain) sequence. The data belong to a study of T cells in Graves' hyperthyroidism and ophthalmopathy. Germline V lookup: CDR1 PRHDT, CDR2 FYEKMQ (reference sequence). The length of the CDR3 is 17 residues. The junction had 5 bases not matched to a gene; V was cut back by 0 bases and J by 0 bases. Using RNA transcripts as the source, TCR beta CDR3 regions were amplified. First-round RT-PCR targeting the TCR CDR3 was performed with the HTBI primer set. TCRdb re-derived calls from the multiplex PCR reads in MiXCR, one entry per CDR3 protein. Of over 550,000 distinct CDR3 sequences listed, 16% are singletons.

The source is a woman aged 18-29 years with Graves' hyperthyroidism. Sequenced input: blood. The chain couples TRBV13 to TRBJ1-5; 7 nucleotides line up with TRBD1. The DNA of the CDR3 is TGTGCCAGCAGCTTAGGTCCAGGGGGGGATAGCAATCAGCCCCAGCATTTT. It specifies CASSLGPGGDSNQPQHF.